This T cell receptor beta chain derives from a study of blood T cell repertoires in COVID-19. While infection was still active, Seattle patients were enrolled and then followed longitudinally. TCRdb's copy holds only in-frame clones and misses some; the assay was immunoSEQ multiplex PCR. The sample carries 200,000 to 250,000 clones, around 83% recorded once. The source material was peripheral blood. This TCR was recovered from a woman older than 75 with COVID-19, enrolled during active disease.

The CDR3 nucleotides read TGCGCCAGCAGTCAATCCCCACTTTCCTCATTACCGGGGACTTTCTCCTACGAGCAGTACTTC. The encoded protein is CASSQSPLSSLPGTFSYEQYF. V and J are TRBV23-1 and TRBJ2-7; D is perhaps TRBD2 (6 bases). TRBV23-1 is noted as an ORF with a role that remains uncertain. Trimming removed 0 bases at V and 0 bases at J, with 27 bases between. The CDR3 is 21 residues long.